This TCR beta chain originates from a study of cytomegalovirus exposure and HLA in healthy donors listed by TCRdb under 2017. For the study in its entirety: In an earlier analysis of roughly 500 of the donors, around 290 Gb of sequence data and approximately 120 million unique TCR beta sequences from roughly 190 million T cells were reported. An earlier analysis of some 600 of the donors applied high-throughput TCR beta sequencing to assess whether each TCR beta V gene segment acted as functional or pseudogenic. A later analysis re-examined previously published TCR beta repertoires from 600 to 700 donors and added high-resolution HLA genotyping to investigate patterns of TCR occurrence. Among roughly 400 genotyped donors of the cohort, an average of 235,054 unique TCR beta nucleotide sequences were sequenced per donor, 15% to 20% of them non-productive. The study combined high-throughput TCR immunosequencing, statistical association of individual TCRs with disease status, and machine learning to predict cytomegalovirus infection status. A handful of DR-DQ haplotypes were handled as single units for association and clustering because linkage in the cohort was strong. The study aimed to test whether signatures of past pathogen exposure could be identified by cataloging public T cell receptors. An early release that covered roughly 600 HLA-typed donors contained approximately 290 gigabases of sequencing data and tens of millions of unique TCR sequences. Every repertoire in the discovery cohort had been generated on one and the same sequencing platform. The T cell repertoires of 670 or so subjects were profiled by immunosequencing and related to cytomegalovirus serostatus. Besides the first cohort of under 700 subjects, a separate validation cohort made up of over a hundred different subjects was used. The later analysis used no new phenotypic data to find candidate immune exposures, relying instead on TCR beta sequences and their occurrence across donors. Of the roughly 400 genotyped donors, about 84% fell in the genetic ancestry cluster associated with self-reported Caucasian donors. In a later genetic analysis, genome-wide SNP genotypes for about 55% of the roughly 700 donors were used, and that subset was treated as a discovery cohort. The number of typed donors differed by locus: roughly 629-630 for A, B, C, DRB1 and DQB1; roughly 510 for DQA1; fewer than 610 for DPA1; and some 470 for DPB1. HLA typing included class I and class II loci at four-digit resolution. Donor age, sex, ethnicity and CMV serostatus were compiled together with the repertoire data. Results and caveats for the whole study, not just this receptor: Across donors, most TCR sequences were observed very rarely, whereas some public TCRs were present in many individuals. The sequencing pipeline was judged likely to have produced a cluster of highly shared sequence variants as a technical artifact. According to a later analysis, most CMV-associated TCR beta chains appeared to be HLA-restricted, and the HLA associations seemed to be driven largely by CMV exposure. V-gene and J-gene trimming of TCR beta chains was associated with a missense DCLRE1C variant in a later genetic analysis, and the association was replicated in an independent cohort. A further reported finding was that TCR beta sequences accurately predicted the HLA-A and HLA-B alleles for most subjects in the first cohort. The only immune exposure information available for the cohort was CMV serostatus. Specific HLA alleles were associated with 18,000 or so TCR beta sequences at a false discovery rate of 0.05 in a later analysis. Because the 87-base-pair reads could not distinguish some IMGT-functional V segments, including TRBV6-2 and TRBV6-3, those segments were excluded. In vitro tests confirmed that three of the cytomegalovirus-associated TCR beta chains recognize cytomegalovirus antigens. Sequencing depth was assumed to be roughly uniform across donors in the presence/absence analyses, though that assumption may not hold. A later analysis reported that several top co-occurrence clusters appeared linked to parvovirus B19, influenza, CMV and Epstein-Barr virus. Broadly in line with IMGT annotations, most TCR beta V segments showed up in productive rearrangements about 87% or about 30% of the time in an earlier analysis of some 590 of the donors. In a later analysis, HLA-associated TCR beta chains were found to be more clonally expanded and to have lower generation probabilities than equally common non-associated chains. Because counts were too low, under 20 rarely observed V segments, including chromosome 9 orphons, were left out of the earlier analysis of 500 to 750 of the donors. Linkage disequilibrium might explain the correlated functional status among segregating V segments, but an unknown experimental factor could not be ruled out. When HLA alleles, especially DR and DQ, strongly co-occurred, attributing TCR associations to individual alleles was difficult. The cohort was sequenced for TCR beta chains only, and without alpha or paired-chain data the features that could be detected were limited. It was suggested by the authors that the approach could potentially be generalized to other disease states and immunological phenotypes. In the study, some 180 TCR beta chains were listed as associated with cytomegalovirus. In both the original and validation cohorts, the classifier was reported to diagnose cytomegalovirus status with high specificity and sensitivity. According to a later genetic analysis, donors in an Asian-associated ancestry cluster had fewer N-insertions in productive TCRs than the approximately 710-donor mean. A later analysis found that TCR association rates varied across HLA loci, with DRB1 alleles showing the most associated TCRs and HLA-C alleles the fewest. Because HLA typing was unavailable for some donors at each locus, only the typed subset was used in association tests.

This clone came up a few times. Its antigen is still unknown. Within one base of it there is no much larger clone, and no base qualities were kept. Libraries were prepared through the immunoSEQ multiplex PCR assay. A mixture of 60 forward primers for TCR Vbeta segments and 13 reverse primers for TCR Jbeta segments was used in the multiplex PCR. Amplification of the CDR3 region of rearranged TCR beta genes was performed with a multiplex PCR assay on genomic DNA. The Illumina HiSeq System was used to sequence the amplified TCR beta libraries as 87-base-pair reads. From the authors' description of their analysis: A later analysis counted some 74 million unique TCR beta chains across the 550 to 700 repertoires, and 9 million to 14 million of these chains were shared by at least two donors. Raw reads were error-corrected and collapsed into unique sequences by a nearest-neighbor algorithm in which closely related sequences were merged to remove PCR and sequencing errors. CDR3 sequences were aligned to IMGT reference sequences to assign V, D and J gene segments. Each retained sequence needed at least a six-nucleotide match to both a V gene segment and a J gene segment. A rearrangement was called productive if the CDR3 had no stop codons and remained in frame with V and J, and every other rearrangement was called non-productive. Following IMGT convention, CDR3 was defined as the stretch from the second conserved V-encoded cysteine up to the conserved J-encoded phenylalanine. The earlier analysis of 500 to 750 of the donors excluded any sequence lacking an unambiguous match to a single V gene segment. An earlier analysis of 500 to 700 of the donors classified V segments as functional when productive rearrangements were above 56.7% and as segregating when the standard deviation between donors was above 5%. A statistical classification framework was built for diagnosing cytomegalovirus status from the catalog of TCR beta chain sequences. In a later analysis, TCR nucleotide sequences were compared against IMGT/GENE-DB human TR gene sequences so that V and J genes could be assigned. The TCRdist pipeline was used in a later analysis to assign CDR3 sequences and most-parsimonious VDJ recombination scenarios. A later analysis defined each TCR beta chain by its CDR3 amino acid sequence plus V-gene family, and excluded reads lacking a unique V-gene family. To address suspected cross-contamination and a sequencing artifact, a later analysis removed approximately 590 highly shared, low-generation-probability nucleotide sequences. For each public chain, a later analysis derived a clonal expansion index from normalized ranks of inferred template counts within each repertoire. Generation probabilities in a later analysis came from a VDJ recombination model fitted to out-of-frame rearrangements, and those results were checked against IGoR. Hypergeometric tests were used in a later analysis to score TCR-TCR, TCR-HLA and TCR-CMV co-occurrence, with a repertoire-size bias correction applied to the TCR pairs. False discovery rates were estimated in a later analysis by permuting HLA or CMV assignments 20 times. A later analysis grouped co-occurring TCRs with DBSCAN, adding TCRdist sequence similarity when clustering within HLA-allele-positive subsets. For co-occurrence clustering, repertoires with fewer than 30,000 or more than 120,000 public chains were excluded, along with four or five repertoires with anomalous nucleotide sharing. This is the immuneACCESS table as TCRdb keeps it, with only in-frame sequences that have V and J called. A part of the clones is gone; compared with another copy, unresolved V genes explain less than half, and the rest is unexplained. V, J and clone size derive from that table, while D and trimming were established from the DNA sequence. For this sample the table gives some 150,000 clones, of which around 70% were detected only once. The top ten constitute about 1.5% of the sample.

In total, fewer than 750 healthy bone marrow donors made up the cohort. At the time of sampling, all cohort members were nominally healthy, though unrecorded immune exposures were likely present. The donor tested CMV seronegative and was one of the 352 seronegative cohort members. A peripheral blood sample was provided by each donor, and peripheral blood mononuclear cells were used for TCR beta sequencing. The Qiagen DNeasy Blood Extraction Kit was used to extract genomic DNA from the blood cell samples. There are 15 amino acids in the CDR3, from cysteine to phenylalanine inclusive. Only the CDR3 DNA is retained, 45 bases long and in frame from the first base. Trimming accounts for 5 bases at V and 5 bases at J, while the number of junction bases matched to no gene is 11. Taken from the germline V gene (reference sequence), the CDR1 and CDR2 loops are SGHKS and YYEKEE.

Source material: PBMCs. Here the chain combines TRBV5-5 and TRBJ2-7; a stretch of 9 junction bases matches TRBD1. The source of this sequence is a woman aged 25-40 years in good health and CMV-seronegative. This receptor has the CDR3 CASSSTGTGLHEQYF. The sequenced DNA: TGTGCCAGCAGTTCTACCGGGACAGGGCTCCACGAGCAGTACTTC.